This T cell receptor beta chain was sequenced during a study of Graves' ophthalmopathy and Graves' hyperthyroidism. V was cut by 4 bases and J by 4 bases, with 17 bases left in between. The germline V gene encodes CDR1 LGHNA and CDR2 YSLEER. This CDR3 region has 15 residues. This clonotype was detected many times. The antigen remains unidentified. General study results and limits: Blood repertoires reportedly contained most expanded thyroid clonotypes above 0.001 frequency.

Included hyperthyroidism patients were aged 18 to 65 and newly diagnosed (under 2 months' duration). PBMCs were obtained from 8 to 10 ml of fresh peripheral blood. Amplifying from RNA transcripts, the study obtained TCR beta CDR3 regions. First-round RT-PCR used HTBI primers; second-round multiplex PCR followed. TCRdb independently ran MiXCR on the multiplex PCR reads; one entry per CDR3 protein. This sample has a few hundred thousand distinct CDR3 sequences, with 17% found just once. V and J are TRBV4-3 and TRBJ2-7; D is uncertain. This sequence originates from an adult woman with stable Graves' hyperthyroidism. The sample consisted of peripheral blood. CDR3 nucleotides: TGCGCCAGCAGCCCACATGGAGAGCCAAAATACGAGCAGTACTTC. Protein: CASSPHGEPKYEQYF.